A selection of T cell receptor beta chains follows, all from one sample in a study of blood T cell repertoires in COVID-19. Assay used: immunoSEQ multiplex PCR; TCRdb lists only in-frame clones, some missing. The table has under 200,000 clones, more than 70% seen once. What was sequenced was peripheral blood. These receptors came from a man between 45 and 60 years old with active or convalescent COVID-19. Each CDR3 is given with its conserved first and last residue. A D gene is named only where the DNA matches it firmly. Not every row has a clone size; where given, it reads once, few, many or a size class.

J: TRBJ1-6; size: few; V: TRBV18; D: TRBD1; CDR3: CASSPSQGNSPLHF; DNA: TGTGCCAGCTCACCTTCACAGGGGAATTCACCCCTCCACTTT
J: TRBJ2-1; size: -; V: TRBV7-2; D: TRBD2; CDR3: CASSPNPGGYNEQFF; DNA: TGTGCCAGCAGCCCCAATCCCGGGGGGTACAATGAGCAGTTCTTC
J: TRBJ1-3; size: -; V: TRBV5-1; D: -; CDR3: CASSPRQGNTIYF; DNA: TGCGCCAGCAGCCCGCGACAGGGAAACACCATATATTTT
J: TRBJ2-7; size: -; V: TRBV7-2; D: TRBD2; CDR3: CASRPGLAGGVYEQYF; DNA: TGTGCCAGCAGGCCGGGACTAGCGGGAGGCGTCTACGAGCAGTACTTC
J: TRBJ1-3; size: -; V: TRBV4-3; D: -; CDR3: CASSQGSGSGNTIYF; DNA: TGCGCCAGCAGCCAAGGGTCAGGCTCTGGAAACACCATATATTTT
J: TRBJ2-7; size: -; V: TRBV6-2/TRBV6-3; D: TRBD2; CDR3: CASSYSRLAAYEQYF; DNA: TGTGCCAGCAGTTATTCAAGACTAGCGGCATACGAGCAGTACTTC
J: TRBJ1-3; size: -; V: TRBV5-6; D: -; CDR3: CASSWTDGNTIYF; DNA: TGTGCCAGCAGCTGGACAGATGGAAACACCATATATTTT
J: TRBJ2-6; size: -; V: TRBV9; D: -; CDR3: CASSARPSGANVLTF; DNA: TGTGCCAGCAGCGCCCGTCCCTCTGGGGCCAACGTCCTGACTTTC
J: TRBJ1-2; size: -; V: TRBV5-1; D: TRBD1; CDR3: CASRGTGTYGYTF; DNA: TGCGCCAGCAGAGGGACAGGGACCTATGGCTACACCTTC
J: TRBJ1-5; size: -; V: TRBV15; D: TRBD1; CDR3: CATSRRTGAINQPQHF; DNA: TGTGCCACCAGCCGTAGGACAGGTGCAATCAATCAGCCCCAGCATTTT
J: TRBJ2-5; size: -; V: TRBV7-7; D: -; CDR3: CASSLAAVYGETQYF; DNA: TGTGCTAGCAGCTTAGCGGCAGTTTATGGAGAGACCCAGTACTTC
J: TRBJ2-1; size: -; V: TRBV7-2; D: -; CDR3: CASSLDQGFNEQFF; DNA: TGTGCCAGCAGCTTAGATCAGGGGTTCAATGAGCAGTTCTTC
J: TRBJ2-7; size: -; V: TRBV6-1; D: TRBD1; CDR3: CASTRDRGAEQYF; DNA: TGTGCCAGCACCCGAGACAGGGGGGCCGAGCAGTACTTC
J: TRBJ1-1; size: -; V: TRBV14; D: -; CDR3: CASSRRPTAEAFF; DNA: TGTGCCAGCAGCAGACGGCCAACAGCTGAAGCTTTCTTT
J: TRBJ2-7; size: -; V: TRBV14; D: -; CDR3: CASSQRGLGHSYEQYF; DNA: TGTGCCAGCAGCCAAAGGGGCCTGGGCCACTCCTACGAGCAGTACTTC
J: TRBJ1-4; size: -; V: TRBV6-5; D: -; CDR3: CASSVFGSGNEKLFF; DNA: TGTGCCAGTTCGGTTTTTGGGTCGGGAAATGAAAAACTGTTTTTT
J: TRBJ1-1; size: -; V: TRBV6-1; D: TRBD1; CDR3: CASSETGGDTEAFF; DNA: TGTGCCAGCAGTGAAACAGGGGGGGACACTGAAGCTTTCTTT
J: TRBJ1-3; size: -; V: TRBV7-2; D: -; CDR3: CASSLVGTSSGNTIYF; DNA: TGTGCCAGCAGCTTAGTTGGCACCTCCTCTGGAAACACCATATATTTT
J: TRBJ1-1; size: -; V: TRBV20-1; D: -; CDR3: CSASGRWQGNTEAFF; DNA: TGCAGTGCTAGTGGTAGATGGCAGGGGAACACTGAAGCTTTCTTT
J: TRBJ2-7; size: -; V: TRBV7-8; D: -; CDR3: CAGSPLGGEQYF; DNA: TGTGCCGGCTCCCCGTTAGGGGGCGAGCAGTACTTC
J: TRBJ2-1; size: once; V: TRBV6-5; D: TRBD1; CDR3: CASRATGGREQFF; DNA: TGTGCCAGCAGGGCCACAGGGGGCAGGGAGCAGTTCTTC
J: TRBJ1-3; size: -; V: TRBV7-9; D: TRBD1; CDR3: CASSFQGAWGNTIYF; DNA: TGTGCCAGCAGTTTTCAGGGGGCTTGGGGAAACACCATATATTTT
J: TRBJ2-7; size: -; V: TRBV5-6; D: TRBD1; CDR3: CASSLGPGQGAEEQYF; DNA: TGTGCCAGCAGCTTGGGCCCTGGACAGGGGGCGGAGGAGCAGTACTTC
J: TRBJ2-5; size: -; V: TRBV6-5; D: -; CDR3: CASRISGREETQYF; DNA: TGTGCCAGCAGGATTAGCGGTCGCGAAGAGACCCAGTACTTC
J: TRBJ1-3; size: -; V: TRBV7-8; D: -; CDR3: CASSLDQRSGNTIYF; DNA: TGTGCCAGCAGCTTAGACCAGAGGTCTGGAAACACCATATATTTT
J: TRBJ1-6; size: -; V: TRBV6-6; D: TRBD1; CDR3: CASSSNRDRSGSPLHF; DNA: TGTGCCAGCAGTTCCAACCGGGACAGGTCGGGTTCACCCCTCCACTTT
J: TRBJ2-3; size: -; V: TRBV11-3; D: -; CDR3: CASSLDRADTQYF; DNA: TGTGCCAGCAGCTTAGATCGGGCAGATACGCAGTATTTT